What follows describes a single T cell receptor beta chain. This clone's antigen is unknown. Within one base of it there is no much larger clone, and no base qualities were kept. The intended sense of this specimen's time point label: peripheral blood 6 weeks after treatment start. A cohort of 25 to 35 patients with locally advanced or metastatic urothelial carcinoma, treated at Memorial Sloan Kettering on a trial protocol, was included. Peripheral blood mononuclear cells were collected from each patient pretreatment and during treatment, giving between 1 and 8 total time points per patient. The Qiagen DNeasy Blood extraction kit was used to purify genomic DNA from total PBMCs and from tumor samples. Collected pretreatment and during treatment, PBMCs were isolated and stored as previously described. The germline V gene sets CDR1 to SGHVS and CDR2 to FNYEAQ. Ends trimmed: V by 2 bases, J by 0 bases; bases unmatched to a gene: 1. Taken from cysteine to phenylalanine, the CDR3 has 16 residues. Only the CDR3 DNA is retained, 48 bases long and in frame from the first base.

The sample belongs to a study of PD-L1 blockade in urothelial cancer (dated by TCRdb to 2015 to 2018). The study in broad terms: All patients started therapy around 2014 and received atezolizumab 1,200 mg intravenously every 3 weeks. Somatic, immune and clinical correlates of response to PD-L1 blockade with atezolizumab in urothelial cancer were the focus of an exploratory multi-omic analysis. Blood samples were analyzed 3 weeks after the start of treatment (second dose) and 6 weeks after the start of treatment. TCR sequencing covered pretreatment tumor samples and matched, serially collected peripheral blood taken before and after atezolizumab treatment. About 85% of the roughly 29 patients were males with bladder-origin urothelial cancer, and 18 of 29 reported a prior smoking history. Blood samples gave a median of roughly 150,000 T cells and under 85,000 unique TCRs, with a median clonality of approximately 0.078. Fewer than ten patients reached durable clinical benefit, while roughly 22 patients did not. Pretreatment blood TCR-seq was available for around 29 patients, at least one posttreatment blood collection was obtained for about 24 patients, and tumor TCR-seq was available for about 24 patients. Progression-free survival longer than 6 months counted as durable clinical benefit, and TCR features were additionally tested against both progression-free and overall survival. In the same patients, whole exome sequencing and RNA sequencing of pretreatment tumors were performed in addition to TCR sequencing. Patients had an ECOG performance status of 0 or 1 and had received between 0 and 3 prior chemotherapy regimens.

Overall results and qualifications from the work: Greater expansion of tumor-associated TCR clones in peripheral blood 3 weeks after the start of treatment was observed in patients with durable benefit (n ≈ 22, p = 0.022). Small sample size (n of about 29) and many exploratory analyses mean the results are intended to be hypothesis-generating. A pretreatment peripheral blood TCR clonality below the median was linked to improved progression-free and overall survival.

Synthetic TCR analog templates were spiked into each PCR to estimate absolute template abundance from read counts. The immunoSEQ assay used bias-controlled V and J gene primers to amplify TCRbeta CDR3 regions from genomic DNA. Sequencing of rearranged TCRbeta segments was done at approximately 20X coverage. As for how the authors treated the data: Clustering was used to correct sequencing errors, and CDR3s were annotated against IMGT to assign V, D and J genes. Downstream analyses used only productive TCRbeta rearrangements, leaving out any out-of-frame or stop-codon sequences. Clonality was computed as one minus Shannon entropy normalized by the log of the number of unique productive sequences. Fisher's exact test with Benjamini-Hochberg correction, using a cutoff of adjusted p below 0.01, was how clones that differed between time points or between blood and tumor were identified. What TCRdb holds here is the immuneACCESS table cut down to in-frame rearrangements. Part of the clones is not present; checked against another copy, under half of the missing clones reflect an unresolved V gene, and the others are unexplained. Clonal size and the V and J genes are those of that table, whereas D and trimming came from the DNA. A total of around 41,000 clones appear in this sample, 80% to 90% of them only once. Jointly, the top ten make up roughly 15% of the sample.

The receptor was isolated from a man in his sixties with urothelial cancer. The sequence is built from TRBV7-6 and TRBJ2-5, and 12 junction bases match TRBD2. Sequenced here: PBMCs, sampled around atezolizumab (anti-PD-L1) treatment. CDR3 sequence: CASSLTSGGYQETQYF. The base sequence is TGTGCCAGCAGCTTAACTAGCGGGGGGTACCAAGAGACCCAGTACTTC.